Sequencing of this TCR beta chain was carried out in a study of T cell repertoires in cytomegalovirus infection. TCRdb independently ran MiXCR on the reads; one entry per CDR3 protein. The sample has approximately 910,000 distinct CDR3 sequences; about 33% are singletons. This clonotype was observed many times. No antigen is known for it. The CDR3 contains 22 residues. Germline V gene sequence: CDR1 MNHNS, CDR2 SASEGT. After removal of 5 bases from V and 4 bases from J, the junction contained 29 bases not matched to a gene. The sequence was obtained from a human donor in good health (CMV status not recorded). Some clones in this sample may be carry-over from other donors' samples. The input for sequencing was cultured CD8+ T cells from PBMCs, taken from culture after CMV antigen stimulation. This sequence joins TRBV6-1 and TRBJ2-1, with 7 nucleotides matching TRBD2. The CDR3 coding sequence is TGTGCCAGCAGTTACCCCCCGGTGGGAGCGGGGTCCCCTACTGAGGGGTACAATGAGCAGTTCTTC. Protein product: CASSYPPVGAGSPTEGYNEQFF.